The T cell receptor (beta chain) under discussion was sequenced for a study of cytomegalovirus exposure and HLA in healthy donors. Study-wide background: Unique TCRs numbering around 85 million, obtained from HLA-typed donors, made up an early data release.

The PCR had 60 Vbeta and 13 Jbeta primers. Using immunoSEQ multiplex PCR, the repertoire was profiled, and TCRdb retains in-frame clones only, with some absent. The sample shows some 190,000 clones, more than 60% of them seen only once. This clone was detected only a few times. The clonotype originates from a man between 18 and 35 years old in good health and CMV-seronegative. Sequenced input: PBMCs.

The CDR3 DNA is TGCGCCAGCAGTGAGCCCTTACTACTAGCGGGAGAGCCGCAGGATGAGCAGTTCTTC. Protein sequence: CASSEPLLLAGEPQDEQFF. The rearrangement uses TRBV10-2 and TRBJ2-1; 11 bases are shared with TRBD2. The CDR3 has 19 amino acids. Germline V gene lookup returns CDR1 WSHSY and CDR2 SAAADI. The J segment lost 8 bases and the V segment lost 2 bases, leaving 17 bases of the junction unmatched.